This T cell receptor (beta chain) was found in a study of cytotoxic CD8 clonotypes in ibrutinib-treated CLL. Depth targeted 1 in 200,000 to 1 in 1 million T cells, averaging 10x coverage per clonotype. TCRdb keeps only in-frame clones here, not all; method: immunoSEQ multiplex PCR. The repertoire holds about 130,000 clones, with about 85% as singletons. Study results and caveats: Treatment saw public clonotypes, which were uncommon, either contract or stay stable.

About this clone: Its antigen is as yet unknown.

The TCR comes from a human donor with chronic lymphocytic leukemia. This material consisted of PBMCs, taken after 24 months of ibrutinib treatment.

DNA of the CDR3: TGTGCCAGCAGTTTACTGGGTACTCCCGGAAGAAATGAGCAGTTCTTC. Translated, it gives CASSLLGTPGRNEQFF. The rearrangement joins TRBV27 to TRBJ2-1; D is undetermined. The CDR3 is 16 amino acids. The germline V and J ends were trimmed by 2 bases and 7 bases, with 18 bases remaining between them. Per the germline V gene, CDR1 is MNHEY and CDR2 is SMNVEV (reference sequence).